The 21 T cell receptor beta chains below all came from one sample that was sequenced in a study of a mutant IDH1 vaccine in newly diagnosed glioma (dated by TCRdb to the early 2020s). The library was prepared using the immunoSEQ multiplex PCR assay. Imported from immuneACCESS, the table was reduced by TCRdb to in-frame sequences with V and J called. These copies leave out some clones; in studies compared against another copy, an unresolved V gene accounts for under half, and the cause of the remainder is not known. A total of 45,000 to 60,000 clones appear in this sample, more than 60% of them only once. 1.5% to 2% of the sample is held by the ten biggest clonotypes. The time point label, as the study defines it: baseline, week 1 (first vaccination visit). The treatment or condition label, read with the paper, signifies: pre-vaccination baseline after standard-of-care therapy. The sequencing here drew on PBMCs, taken from a glioma patient treated with radiotherapy, temozolomide or both. These receptors came from a woman aged 35 to 49 with glioma.

This clone was seen a handful of times. A read error may produce the germline difference seen at one junction end. The chain uses TRBV19 and TRBJ1-2; D perhaps matches TRBD1 (6 bases). CDR1 is LNHDA and CDR2 is SQIVND in the germline V gene (reference sequence). The CDR3 length is 12 residues. The CDR3 coding sequence is TGTGCCAGTAGTATGAGGAGGGGGGAGGATTACTTC. Protein: CASSMRRGEDYF.

The V call is TRBV7-2, the J call TRBJ1-1; no clear D. CDR1 is SGHTA and CDR2 is FQGNSA in the germline V gene. The V end lost 5 bases, the J end lost 1 base, and 8 bases lay between the germline ends. The CDR3 covers 13 residues. In DNA, the CDR3 is TGTGCCAGCAGCCCAGGCAGGAACACTGAAGCTTTCTTT. Its protein product is CASSPGRNTEAFF.

The chain links TRBV7-2 to TRBJ2-5, with no clear D. Germline V gene data show CDR1 as SGHTA and CDR2 as FQGNSA. Trimming took 5 bases from V and 7 from J, leaving 14 bases between them. The length of the CDR3 is 13 residues. The CDR3 DNA follows: TGTGCCAGCAGCCGTAGTGGTATAGGGACCCAGTACTTC. Translating gives CASSRSGIGTQYF.

This clone has a handful of counts. V usage is TRBV7-2 and J usage is TRBJ1-4; D is undetermined. The germline gives CDR1 SGHTA, CDR2 FQGNSA. V was clipped by 3 bases and J by 8 bases, with 22 bases between them. This CDR3 has 17 amino acids. The CDR3 DNA follows: TGTGCCAGCAGCTTGGGAGGGAACCCATATTCCGAAGAAAAACTGTTTTTT. Its translation is CASSLGGNPYSEEKLFF.

This rearrangement joins TRBV5-4 to TRBJ2-5, with 8 bases aligning to TRBD2. Trimming removed 4 bases from V and 1 base from J; junction bases left unmatched: 12. The CDR3 covers 17 residues. Germline CDR1 and CDR2: SGHNT and YYREEE (reference sequence). The CDR3 protein is CASSSPLAGTSQETQYF. In DNA form, the CDR3 reads TGTGCCAGCAGCAGCCCCTTAGCGGGGACCAGCCAAGAGACCCAGTACTTC.

The chain employs TRBV6-4 and TRBJ2-3, with 8 bases fitting TRBD2. Germline trimming cut 4 bases from V and 2 bases from J; bases unmatched to any gene: 8. Germline V gene lookup returns CDR1 MRHNA and CDR2 SNTAGT. The CDR3 is 16 amino acids. The CDR3: CASSAELAANTDTQYF. Here the CDR3 DNA reads TGTGCCAGCAGTGCCGAACTAGCGGCGAACACAGATACGCAGTATTTT.

This clone was observed once. The chain couples TRBV28 to TRBJ1-1; 10 positions match TRBD1. Trimming took 4 bases from V and 6 from J; bases not matched to a gene: 2. Germline V gives CDR1 MDHEN, CDR2 SYDVKM. This CDR3 is 13 amino acids long. Here the CDR3 reads CASSSGQGAEAFF. The CDR3 DNA follows: TGTGCCAGCAGTTCCGGACAGGGGGCTGAAGCTTTCTTT.

The chain joins TRBV15 to TRBJ2-5, with TRBD2 identical over 12 bases. The V and J ends lost 2 bases and 3 bases, in that order; junction bases with no gene match: 4. The CDR3 extends over 16 amino acids. Germline CDR1 reads LNHNV; CDR2 reads YYDKDF (reference sequence). For the CDR3, the DNA is TGTGCCACCAGCAGACTAGCGGGGGGGCCCAAAGAGACCCAGTACTTC. Translated: CATSRLAGGPKETQYF.

A few counts support this clone. The genes are TRBV19 and TRBJ1-1; D gene uncertain. The CDR3 covers 16 residues. CDR1 and CDR2 from the germline V gene are LNHDA and SQIVND (reference sequence). V shed 5 bases and J shed 1 base, with 17 bases lying between them. The CDR3 loop reads CASSPRWLGENTEAFF. CDR3 nucleotides: TGTGCCAGTAGTCCCCGTTGGTTAGGAGAGAACACTGAAGCTTTCTTT.

This clone was detected only a few times. The chain links TRBV7-9 to TRBJ1-1; D remains ambiguous. Germline CDR1 is SEHNR and CDR2 is FQNEAQ (reference sequence). The germline V and J ends were trimmed by 4 bases and 4 bases, with 10 bases remaining between them. The CDR3 covers 13 residues. CDR3 protein: CASSSQWGTEAFF. Here the CDR3 DNA reads TGTGCCAGCAGCTCACAATGGGGCACTGAAGCTTTCTTT.

This chain links TRBV7-2 with TRBJ2-5, with 9 bases fitting TRBD2. Germline V gene lookup returns CDR1 SGHTA and CDR2 FQGNSA. The CDR3 sequence is 13 residues long. V shed 5 bases, J shed 3 bases, and the junction held 1 base outside the gene matches. This chain's CDR3 is CASSRGGEETQYF. The CDR3 nucleotides read TGTGCCAGCAGCCGCGGGGGGGAAGAGACCCAGTACTTC.

The V and J genes are TRBV7-2 and TRBJ2-7; D is unresolved. The CDR3 covers 15 residues. CDR1 and CDR2 (germline): SGHTA, FQGNSA. The germline V and J ends were trimmed by 3 bases and 2 bases, with 14 bases remaining between them. CDR3 in amino acids: CASSFAGPSPYEQYF. CDR3 sequence (DNA): TGTGCCAGCAGCTTTGCCGGGCCATCTCCCTACGAGCAGTACTTC.

The V and J genes are TRBV5-6 and TRBJ1-2, with 9 bases matching TRBD1. Germline trimming cut 3 bases from V and 4 bases from J; bases unmatched to any gene: 4. Germline V gene lookup returns CDR1 SGHDT and CDR2 YYEEEE. The CDR3 runs to 14 residues. The CDR3 protein is CASSWDRVSYGYTF. In nucleotides, the CDR3 is TGTGCCAGCAGCTGGGACAGGGTATCCTATGGCTACACCTTC.

The gene calls are TRBV6-1 and TRBJ1-5, with D maybe TRBD1 (5 bases). The CDR3 runs to 17 residues. V was clipped by 1 base and J by 9 bases, with 22 bases between them. Germline assignment: CDR1 MNHNS and CDR2 SASEGT. The CDR3 loop is CASSEGRHGGAAGPQHF. CDR3 DNA sequence: TGTGCCAGCAGTGAAGGGAGGCATGGAGGGGCCGCCGGGCCCCAGCATTTT.

V is TRBV6-4 and J is TRBJ2-2; TRBD2 might be the D (5 bases). Germline loops: CDR1 MRHNA, CDR2 SNTAGT. The CDR3 consists of 15 residues. V lost 8 bases and J 2 bases, leaving 15 bases between the germline ends. Here the CDR3 reads CASGKAEANTGELFF. CDR3 in DNA: TGTGCCAGCGGGAAGGCGGAGGCTAACACCGGGGAGCTGTTTTTT.

V gene TRBV19 combines with J gene TRBJ2-5, with 9 bases lining up with TRBD2. Germline CDR1 and CDR2: LNHDA and SQIVND (reference sequence). Trimming took 3 bases from V and 5 from J; bases not matched to a gene: 7. The CDR3 runs 15 residues. The DNA for the CDR3 is TGTGCCAGTAGTATGCGAGTAGCGGGGGAGGAGACCCAGTACTTC. Its translation: CASSMRVAGEETQYF.

V gene TRBV7-9 combines with J gene TRBJ1-4; D perhaps matches TRBD1 (6 bases). Germline-derived CDR1 and CDR2 are SEHNR and FQNEAQ (reference sequence). The CDR3 is 16 amino acids. With 1 base removed from V and 0 bases from J, the gap between germline ends came to 9 bases. CDR3 sequence: CASSLGDTTTNEKLFF. The DNA for the CDR3 is TGTGCCAGCAGCTTAGGGGACACAACAACTAATGAAAAACTGTTTTTT.

This sequence joins TRBV6-1 and TRBJ1-5, with D unclear. Germline V CDR1 and CDR2: MNHNS, SASEGT. This CDR3 comprises 13 residues. V lost 1 base and J lost 11, with 12 bases in between. In nucleotides, the CDR3 is TGTGCCAGCAGTGAAGGCGGTATTTTAGCCCAGCATTTT. Amino acids: CASSEGGILAQHF.

V usage is TRBV10-1 and J usage is TRBJ2-5, with 8 bases aligning to TRBD1. CDR3 length: 15 amino acids. The junction had 5 bases not matched to a gene; V was cut back by 0 bases and J by 5 bases. From germline, CDR1 is WNHNN and CDR2 SYGVQD (reference sequence). CDR3 residues: CASSESGQGGETQYF. The CDR3 region has the DNA TGCGCCAGCAGTGAGTCCGGACAGGGCGGGGAGACCCAGTACTTC.

The rearrangement links TRBV4-1 to TRBJ1-3, with no clear D. V dropped 0 bases and J dropped 0 bases, with 12 bases sitting between them. CDR3 length: 17 amino acids. Looked up from germline, CDR1 is MGHRA and CDR2 is YSYEKL. The CDR3 loop is CASSQENRPNSGNTIYF. In nucleotides, the CDR3 is TGCGCCAGCAGCCAAGAGAACCGGCCAAACTCTGGAAACACCATATATTTT.

The gene calls are TRBV13 and TRBJ1-2; 7 bases are shared with TRBD1. The CDR3 has 14 amino acids. Losses at the gene ends were 5 bases for V and 0 bases for J; bases not matched to a gene: 3. Germline-derived CDR1 and CDR2 are PRHDT and FYEKMQ (reference sequence). CDR3 sequence: CASSLGTANYGYTF. The DNA of the CDR3 is TGTGCCAGCAGCCTTGGGACAGCTAACTATGGCTACACCTTC.